The T cell receptor (beta chain) described here comes from a study of OX40 agonist ivuxolimab in advanced cancers. For the study at large: At 65% to 85% male, the cohort had a mean age of 60 years, ranging from 23 to 79. Partial responses were achieved by three patients, of whom one had hepatocellular carcinoma and two had cutaneous melanoma.

The germline gives CDR1 SGHRS, CDR2 YFSETQ. V lost 0 bases and J lost 7, with 13 bases in between. The CDR3 is made up of 14 amino acids. The method was immunoSEQ multiplex PCR; TCRdb's version includes in-frame clones alone and lacks a portion of them. The sample carries 35,000 to 45,000 clones, about 70% recorded once. Enrollment shut out patients with autoimmune disease history or systemic immunosuppression. Peripheral blood came from all dose cohorts at three timepoints. This chain joins TRBV5-1 and TRBJ1-1; D gene uncertain. This receptor was taken from an adult with an advanced solid tumor such as melanoma, head and neck, liver or kidney cancer. The source was CD4+ or CD8+ T cells sorted from blood, collected in a trial of the OX40 agonist ivuxolimab. The DNA for the CDR3 is TGCGCCAGCAGCTTGGGTGCCGGGAGGGTTGAAGCTTTCTTT. Encoded protein: CASSLGAGRVEAFF.